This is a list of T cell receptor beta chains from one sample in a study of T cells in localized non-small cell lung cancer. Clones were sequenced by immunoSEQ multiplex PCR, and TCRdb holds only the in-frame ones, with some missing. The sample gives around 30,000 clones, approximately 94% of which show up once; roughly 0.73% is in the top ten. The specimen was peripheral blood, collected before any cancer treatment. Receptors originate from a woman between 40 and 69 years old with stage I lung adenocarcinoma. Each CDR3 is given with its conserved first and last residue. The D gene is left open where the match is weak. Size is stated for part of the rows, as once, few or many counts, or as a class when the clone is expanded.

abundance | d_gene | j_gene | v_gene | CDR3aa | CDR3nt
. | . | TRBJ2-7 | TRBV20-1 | CSAPAGYEQYF | TGCAGTGCTCCTGCCGGCTACGAGCAGTACTTC
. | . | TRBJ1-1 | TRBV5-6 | CASSLGGGAGTEAFF | TGTGCCAGCAGCTTGGGGGGCGGGGCAGGCACTGAAGCTTTCTTT
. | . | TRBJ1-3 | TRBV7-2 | CASSLAPTGASGNTIYF | TGTGCCAGCAGCTTAGCGCCTACGGGGGCCTCTGGAAACACCATATATTTT
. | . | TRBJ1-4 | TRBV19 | CASSRATATNEKLFF | TGTGCCAGTAGTAGGGCCACAGCAACTAATGAAAAACTGTTTTTT
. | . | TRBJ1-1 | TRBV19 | CASSILGDTEAFF | TGTGCCAGTAGTATATTGGGGGACACTGAAGCTTTCTTT
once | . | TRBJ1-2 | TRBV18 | CASSPPGRDPGYGYTF | TGTGCCAGCTCACCACCGGGCAGGGATCCGGGGTATGGCTACACCTTC
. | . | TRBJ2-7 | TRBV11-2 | CASSLDSRGGQYF | TGTGCCAGCAGCTTAGATTCCAGGGGGGGGCAGTACTTC
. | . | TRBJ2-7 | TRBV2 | CASGGRTGNYEQYF | TGTGCCAGCGGGGGGAGAACAGGGAACTACGAGCAGTACTTC
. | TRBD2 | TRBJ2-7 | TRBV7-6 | CASSLGVARGDEQYF | TGTGCCAGCAGCTTAGGGGTAGCGCGGGGGGACGAGCAGTACTTC
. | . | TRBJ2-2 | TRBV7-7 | CASSLAKGAGELFF | TGTGCTAGCAGCTTAGCGAAGGGCGCCGGGGAGCTGTTTTTT
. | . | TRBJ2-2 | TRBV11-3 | CASSLAGTNTGELFF | TGTGCCAGCAGCTTGGCGGGGACGAACACCGGGGAGCTGTTTTTT
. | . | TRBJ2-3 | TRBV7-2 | CASSLMWESPPDTQYF | TGTGCCAGCAGCTTAATGTGGGAGTCTCCCCCAGATACGCAGTATTTT
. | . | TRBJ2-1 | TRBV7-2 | CASSLGPSSYNEQFF | TGTGCCAGCAGCTTAGGACCGAGCTCCTACAATGAGCAGTTCTTC
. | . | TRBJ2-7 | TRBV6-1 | CASNYRISSYEQYF | TGTGCCAGTAACTATAGGATAAGCTCCTACGAGCAGTACTTC
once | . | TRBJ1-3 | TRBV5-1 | CASSLGYSAMATGNTIYF | TGCGCCAGCAGCTTGGGATACTCGGCGATGGCTACTGGAAACACCATATATTTT
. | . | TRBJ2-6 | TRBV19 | CASSLGDPGFSGANVLTF | TGTGCCAGTAGTTTAGGAGACCCCGGTTTCTCTGGGGCCAACGTCCTGACTTTC
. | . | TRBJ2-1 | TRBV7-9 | CASSRDWNEQFF | TGTGCCAGCAGCCGGGACTGGAATGAGCAGTTCTTC